A single sample gave rise to the 25 T cell receptor beta chains below, sequenced in a study of graft-versus-host responses after intestinal transplantation. No antigens are known for them. Clones were read by immunoSEQ multiplex PCR, and TCRdb kept only the in-frame ones, dropping some. The table has more than 70,000 clones, 75% to 90% seen once. The starting material was unstimulated CD4+ T cells sorted from spleen or lymph node cells, obtained before intestinal transplant. Every receptor here comes from a human donor who received an intestinal transplant.

V gene TRBV9 combines with J gene TRBJ1-1; TRBD1 matches at 8 bases. J was trimmed by 1 base and V by 7 bases; bases with no gene match: 3. Germline CDR1 is SGDLS and CDR2 is YYNGEE. This CDR3 has 13 amino acids. CDR3 loop: CASGQGRNTEAFF. The CDR3 DNA sequence: TGTGCCAGCGGACAGGGTAGGAACACTGAAGCTTTCTTT.

The chain employs TRBV29-1 and TRBJ2-5, with D possibly being TRBD1 (6 bases). Trimming removed 4 bases at V and 7 bases at J, with 7 bases between. CDR1 and CDR2 from the germline V gene are SQVTM and ANQGSEA. This CDR3 contains 10 residues. CDR3 DNA: TGCAGCGTTGTGGGGGCGACCCAGTACTTC. This gives the protein CSVVGATQYF.

In DNA form, the CDR3 reads TGCGCCAGCAGCCCGGGGGTTCAAAACATTCAGTACTTC. Translating it yields CASSPGVQNIQYF. This chain links TRBV5-1 with TRBJ2-4; the D gene is possibly TRBD2 (6 bases). Germline V gene data show CDR1 as SGHRS and CDR2 as YFSETQ. The CDR3 sequence is 13 residues long. The ends were cut back, 4 bases at V and 5 bases at J, with 10 bases in the middle.

V is TRBV5-1 and J is TRBJ2-2, with TRBD1 matching over 9 bases. This CDR3 is built from 15 residues. Trimming at V came to 4 bases and at J to 5 bases, leaving 6 bases not matched to a gene. Germline assignment: CDR1 SGHRS and CDR2 YFSETQ. Here the CDR3 DNA reads TGCGCCAGCAGCACGGGACAGGGTTCGACCGGGGAGCTGTTTTTT. Its translation is CASSTGQGSTGELFF. Full variable domain (outside the CDR3, taken from reference TRBV5-1 and TRBJ2-2): KAGVTQTPRYLIKTRGQQVTLSCSPISGHRSVSWYQQTPGQGLQFLFEYFSETQRNKGNFPGRFSGRQFSNSRSEMNVSTLELGDSALYLCASSTGQGSTGELFFGEGSRLTVL.

The gene calls are TRBV7-8 and TRBJ1-2, with 8 nucleotides matching TRBD1. Per the germline V gene, CDR1 is SGHVS and CDR2 is FQNEAQ. J lost 2 bases, V lost 5 bases, and 7 bases had no gene match. This CDR3 is 15 amino acids long. CDR3 nucleotides: TGTGCCAGCAGCCCCAGGGGGCTATCGAACTATGGCTACACCTTC. Its translation is CASSPRGLSNYGYTF.

The V call is TRBV27, the J call TRBJ1-5; no clear D. The germline V and J ends were trimmed by 3 bases and 4 bases, with 10 bases remaining between them. This CDR3 is built from 14 residues. Germline CDR1 reads MNHEY; CDR2 reads SMNVEV (reference sequence). The CDR3 sequence is CASSLRQPNQPQHF. The CDR3 DNA is TGTGCCAGCAGTTTGAGGCAGCCTAATCAGCCCCAGCATTTT.

This sequence joins TRBV6-1 and TRBJ2-3, with 11 bases identical to TRBD2. The J segment lost 6 bases and the V segment lost 6 bases, leaving 5 bases of the junction unmatched. CDR3 length: 14 residues. Germline V CDR1 and CDR2: MNHNS, SASEGT. CDR3 nucleotides: TGTGCCAGCAGCCCCAGGACTAGCGGGGATACGCAGTATTTT. Translating gives CASSPRTSGDTQYF.

The chain uses TRBV11-2 and TRBJ1-1; D is undetermined. V dropped 1 base and J dropped 1 base, with 13 bases sitting between them. Germline CDR1 is SGHAT and CDR2 is FQNNGV. This CDR3 comprises 16 residues. The CDR3 sequence: CASSLVRQAENTEAFF. The DNA for the CDR3 is TGTGCCAGCAGCTTAGTTAGGCAGGCAGAGAACACTGAAGCTTTCTTT.

The chain is built from TRBV6-1 and TRBJ2-7, with 11 bases matching TRBD2. The germline gives CDR1 MNHNS, CDR2 SASEGT. The CDR3 length is 16 residues. The V segment lost 2 bases and the J segment 6 bases; nucleotides outside the gene matches: 9. The CDR3 is CASSEFPWGTSGEQYF. The CDR3 DNA sequence: TGTGCCAGCAGTGAATTTCCTTGGGGGACTAGCGGCGAGCAGTACTTC.

This CDR3 reads CASSAPPGELFF. The CDR3 nucleotides are TGTGCCAGCAGCGCGCCCCCCGGGGAGCTGTTTTTT. The genes are TRBV7-6 and TRBJ2-2; no clear D. V shed 5 bases and J shed 6 bases, with 7 bases lying between them. CDR3 size: 12 residues. The germline gives CDR1 SGHVS, CDR2 FNYEAQ. Full variable domain (rest looked up from reference TRBV7-6 and TRBJ2-2): GAGVSQSPRYKVTKRGQDVALRCDPISGHVSLYWYRQALGQGPEFLTYFNYEAQQDKSGLPNDRFSAERPEGSISTLTIQRTEQRDSAMYRCASSAPPGELFFGEGSRLTVL.

J is TRBJ1-5 and V is TRBV7-2; 8 bases line up with TRBD1. Germline trimming cut 5 bases from V and 5 bases from J; bases unmatched to any gene: 5. CDR1 and CDR2 from the germline V gene are SGHTA and FQGNSA. The CDR3 has 14 residues. DNA for the CDR3: TGTGCCAGCAGCGCCGGGACAGGCCATCAGCCCCAGCATTTT. Translation gives CASSAGTGHQPQHF.

The CDR3 nucleotides are TGTGCCAGCAGACTAGCGGGGGCCCTCAAAAACATTCAGTACTTC. This codes for CASRLAGALKNIQYF. The chain recombines TRBV6-1 with TRBJ2-4; 11 bases match TRBD2. Looked up from germline, CDR1 is MNHNS and CDR2 is SASEGT. The CDR3 spans 15 residues. V shed 6 bases and J 3 bases; nucleotides not matched to a gene: 4.

V is TRBV6-5 and J is TRBJ1-4, with TRBD1 as a possible D gene (5 bases). Looked up from germline, CDR1 is MNHEY and CDR2 is SVGAGI. V dropped 2 bases and J dropped 8 bases, with 9 bases sitting between them. This CDR3 region has 13 residues. CDR3 region: CASSYARGEKLFF. The CDR3 DNA follows: TGTGCCAGCAGTTACGCGCGGGGGGAAAAACTGTTTTTT.

This clone has just one count. The V gene is TRBV6-1, the J gene TRBJ1-2; 7 nucleotides align to TRBD1. CDR3 length: 13 amino acids. Germline CDR1 and CDR2: MNHNS and SASEGT. J lost 4 bases, V lost 7 bases, and 6 bases had no gene match. CDR3 residues: CASTTGKLYGYTF. The CDR3, as DNA: TGTGCCAGCACGACAGGGAAACTCTATGGCTACACCTTC.

The rearrangement links TRBV10-3 to TRBJ1-2; D perhaps matches TRBD1 (5 bases). Germline lookup yields CDR1 ENHRY and CDR2 SYGVKD. CDR3 length equals 15 residues. The germline V and J ends were trimmed by 4 bases and 0 bases, with 12 bases remaining between them. CDR3 bases: TGTGCCATCAGTGGGGGGGGTGCCCCTAACTATGGCTACACCTTC. Translated: CAISGGGAPNYGYTF.

This clone occurred once. This rearrangement joins TRBV10-1 to TRBJ2-2; 10 bases align to TRBD1. The CDR3 loop spans 15 amino acids. V shed 0 bases, J shed 6 bases, and the junction held 1 base outside the gene matches. Germline CDR1 and CDR2: WNHNN and SYGVQD (reference sequence). CDR3 loop: CASSESGTGAGELFF. In DNA, the CDR3 is TGCGCCAGCAGTGAGTCGGGGACAGGGGCCGGGGAGCTGTTTTTT.

V is TRBV5-1 and J is TRBJ1-1, with 7 bases identical to TRBD1. The CDR3 is made up of 13 amino acids. V lost 3 bases and J lost 7; bases outside the gene matches: 6. Per the germline V gene, CDR1 is SGHRS and CDR2 is YFSETQ. The CDR3 spells CASSSRTGIEAFF. The CDR3 coding sequence is TGCGCCAGCAGCTCTAGGACAGGCATTGAAGCTTTCTTT.

The chain employs TRBV18 and TRBJ2-5, with a weak D call TRBD2 (6 bases). Trimming removed 3 bases at V and 7 bases at J, with 18 bases between. The CDR3 has 15 amino acids. In germline, CDR1 is KGHSH, CDR2 LQKENI. The CDR3 sequence: CASSPQTSSVGTQYF. In nucleotides, the CDR3 is TGTGCCAGCTCACCCCAAACGTCTAGCGTGGGGACCCAGTACTTC.

The chain has TRBV4-1 and TRBJ2-7, with TRBD2 matching 10 bases. After removal of 4 bases from V and 0 bases from J, the junction contained 12 bases not matched to a gene. CDR1 is MGHRA and CDR2 is YSYEKL in the germline V gene. The CDR3 sequence is 18 residues long. The CDR3 bases are TGCGCCAGCAGCCGGGGGCTAGCGGGGGCCTCGAGCTCCTACGAGCAGTACTTC. It yields the protein CASSRGLAGASSSYEQYF.

This clone was recorded a few times. This rearrangement joins TRBV6-5 to TRBJ1-2, with 11 bases fitting TRBD1. The CDR3 loop spans 14 amino acids. Germline V gives CDR1 MNHEY, CDR2 SVGAGI. V lost 6 bases, J lost 4 bases, and 4 bases stayed unmatched. The CDR3 DNA reads as TGTGCCAGCAGAAAGGGACAGGGGGGCTATGGCTACACCTTC. Protein: CASRKGQGGYGYTF.

The chain has TRBV15 and TRBJ1-2; D unresolved. Between the trimmed V and J ends, which lost 0 bases and 6 bases, there was a span of 14 bases. CDR1 is LNHNV, CDR2 YYDKDF, per germline (reference sequence). This CDR3 has 15 residues. The CDR3 DNA reads as TGTGCCACCAGCAGAGATCGCGGGTTTGGGGATGGCTACACCTTC. Protein product: CATSRDRGFGDGYTF.

The chain has TRBV18 and TRBJ1-1; D is perhaps TRBD1 (6 bases). The CDR3 has 15 residues. The V gene lost 3 bases and the J gene lost 5 bases, with 16 bases spanning the gap. Germline V gene sequence: CDR1 KGHSH, CDR2 LQKENI. DNA of the CDR3: TGTGCCAGCTCACCGTTAACAGGGACGGGGACTGAAGCTTTCTTT. Translated: CASSPLTGTGTEAFF. Complete variable domain (other parts from reference TRBV18 and TRBJ1-1): NAGVMQNPRHLVRRRGQEARLRCSPMKGHSHVYWYRQLPEEGLKFMVYLQKENIIDESGMPKERFSAEFPKEGPSILRIQQVVRGDSAAYFCASSPLTGTGTEAFFGQGTRLTVV.

The chain couples TRBV12-5 to TRBJ1-2; D ambiguous. Between the trimmed V and J ends, which lost 10 bases and 3 bases, there was a span of 15 bases. CDR1 is LGHNT and CDR2 is FRNRAP in the germline V gene. This CDR3 is built from 13 residues. CDR3 in amino acids: CANICGSHYGYTF. The CDR3 DNA reads as TGTGCTAACATTTGCGGGTCTCACTATGGCTACACCTTC.

The V call is TRBV5-1, the J call TRBJ2-5, with 8 bases identical to TRBD2. V was clipped by 1 base and J by 1 base; unmatched bases: 3. The germline CDR1 and CDR2 sequences are SGHRS and YFSETQ. The CDR3 is 15 amino acids. CDR3 coding DNA: TGCGCCAGCAGCTTGAAGCGGGGGCCCCAAGAGACCCAGTACTTC. Protein product: CASSLKRGPQETQYF.

The chain recombines TRBV5-1 with TRBJ2-3; 8 nucleotides match TRBD1. The CDR3 length is 16 residues. V shed 4 bases and J 7 bases; nucleotides not matched to a gene: 14. Germline V CDR1 and CDR2: SGHRS, YFSETQ. CDR3 protein: CASSPGTGGRGNTQYF. The CDR3 bases are TGCGCCAGCAGCCCCGGGACAGGCGGCCGGGGGAATACGCAGTATTTT.